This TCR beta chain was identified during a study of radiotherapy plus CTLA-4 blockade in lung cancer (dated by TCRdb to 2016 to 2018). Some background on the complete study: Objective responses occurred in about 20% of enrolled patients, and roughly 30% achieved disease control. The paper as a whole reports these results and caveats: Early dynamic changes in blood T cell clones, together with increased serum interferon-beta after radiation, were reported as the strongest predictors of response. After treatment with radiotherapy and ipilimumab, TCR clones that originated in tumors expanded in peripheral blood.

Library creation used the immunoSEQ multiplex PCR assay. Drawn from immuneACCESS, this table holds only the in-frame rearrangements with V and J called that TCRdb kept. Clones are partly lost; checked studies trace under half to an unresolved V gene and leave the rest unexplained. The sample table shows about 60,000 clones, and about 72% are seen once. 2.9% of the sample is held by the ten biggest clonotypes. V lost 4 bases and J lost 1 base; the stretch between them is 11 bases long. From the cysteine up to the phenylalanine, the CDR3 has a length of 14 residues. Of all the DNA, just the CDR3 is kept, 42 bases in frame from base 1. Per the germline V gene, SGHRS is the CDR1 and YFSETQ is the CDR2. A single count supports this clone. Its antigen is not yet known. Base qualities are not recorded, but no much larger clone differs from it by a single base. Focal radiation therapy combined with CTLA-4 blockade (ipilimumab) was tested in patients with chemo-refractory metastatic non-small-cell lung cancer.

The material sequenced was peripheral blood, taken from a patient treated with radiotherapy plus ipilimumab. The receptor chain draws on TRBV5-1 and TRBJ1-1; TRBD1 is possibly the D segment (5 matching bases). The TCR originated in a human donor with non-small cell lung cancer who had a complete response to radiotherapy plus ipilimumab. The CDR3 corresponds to CASSPKDTNTEAFF. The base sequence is TGCGCCAGCAGCCCCAAGGACACGAACACTGAAGCTTTCTTT.